A single sample gave rise to the 20 T cell receptor beta chains below, sequenced in a study of blood T cell repertoires in COVID-19. The repertoire was sequenced with immunoSEQ multiplex PCR; TCRdb's copy has only in-frame clones and lacks some. This sample has approximately 210,000 clones, with approximately 84% found just once. Sequences were obtained from peripheral blood. The receptor set was obtained from a woman in her seventies with active or convalescent COVID-19.

The chain joins TRBV7-9 to TRBJ2-1; TRBD1 agrees at 8 bases. This CDR3 contains 17 residues. The J segment lost 1 base and the V segment lost 6 bases, leaving 11 bases of the junction unmatched. Germline values: CDR1 SEHNR, CDR2 FQNEAQ (reference sequence). CDR3 loop: CASRHLGGTGSYNEQFF. DNA for the CDR3: TGTGCCAGCAGACACCTCGGAGGGACAGGATCCTACAATGAGCAGTTCTTC. The full variable domain, completed using reference TRBV7-9 and TRBJ2-1, is DTGVSQNPRHKITKRGQNVTFRCDPISEHNRLYWYRQTLGQGPEFLTYFQNEAQLEKSRLLSDRFSAERPKGSFSTLEIQRTEQGDSAMYLCASRHLGGTGSYNEQFFGPGTRLTVL.

V usage is TRBV28 and J usage is TRBJ2-7; 10 bases are shared with TRBD2. Germline V lookup: CDR1 MDHEN, CDR2 SYDVKM. Unmatched junction bases numbered 9, after V lost 7 bases and J lost 0 bases. This CDR3 comprises 16 residues. CDR3 nucleotide sequence: TGTGCCAGCAAGGGACTAGCGTTTTCTAACTCCTACGAGCAGTACTTC. This sequence encodes CASKGLAFSNSYEQYF.

This clone was recorded once. The CDR3, as DNA: TGTGCCAGCAGCTTAGGTCGAACGAGCTATAGCAATCAGCCCCAGCATTTT. Protein: CASSLGRTSYSNQPQHF. This sequence joins TRBV7-3 and TRBJ1-5; D remains unclear. Germline CDR1 SGHTA, CDR2 FQGTGA. The CDR3 extends over 17 amino acids. Between the trimmed V and J ends, which lost 2 bases and 0 bases, there was a span of 14 bases.

The V and J genes are TRBV11-3 and TRBJ2-7; unclear D gene. Germline assignment: CDR1 SGHNT and CDR2 YENEEA. Trimming took off 1 base at V and 0 bases at J, with 4 bases between the two ends. The CDR3 runs to 13 residues. CDR3 loop: CASSLGHSYEQYF. CDR3 in DNA: TGTGCCAGCAGCTTAGGACACTCCTACGAGCAGTACTTC.

The V gene is TRBV5-1, the J gene TRBJ2-1; 9 bases are shared with TRBD2. CDR1 SGHRS and CDR2 YFSETQ come from the germline V gene. The V and J ends lost 4 bases and 5 bases, in that order; junction bases with no gene match: 16. CDR3 size: 18 residues. The CDR3 here is CASSRAPGRLAEHNEQFF. The CDR3 coding sequence is TGCGCCAGCAGCCGCGCTCCGGGACGACTAGCGGAACACAATGAGCAGTTCTTC.

This clone showed up just once. This chain uses TRBV7-9 with TRBJ2-2; D is possibly TRBD2 (6 bases). The CDR3 is 16 amino acids. Germline CDR1 and CDR2: SEHNR and FQNEAQ (reference sequence). Trimming took 2 bases from V and 2 from J, leaving 12 bases between them. CDR3 coding DNA: TGTGCCAGCAGCTTAATTCGACTAGACAACACCGGGGAGCTGTTTTTT. It translates to CASSLIRLDNTGELFF.

The V and J genes are TRBV15 and TRBJ1-3; 9 nucleotides align to TRBD1. The CDR3 contains 15 residues. Germline lookup yields CDR1 LNHNV and CDR2 YYDKDF (reference sequence). V gave up 2 bases and J gave up 8 bases; unmatched junction bases: 7. CDR3 in amino acids: CATSRTGTGSYTIYF. CDR3 in DNA: TGTGCCACCAGCAGAACCGGGACAGGGTCATACACCATATATTTT. The full variable domain, in which reference TRBV15 and TRBJ1-3 provide the parts outside the CDR3, is DAMVIQNPRYQVTQFGKPVTLSCSQTLNHNVMYWYQQKSSQAPKLLFHYYDKDFNNEADTPDNFQSRRPNTSFCFLDIRSPGLGDTAMYLCATSRTGTGSYTIYFGEGSWLTVV.

This clone was counted at least ten times. The chain combines TRBV28 with TRBJ1-5, with TRBD1 matching over 8 bases. Trimming cost V 4 bases and J 7 bases; bases outside gene matches: 12. This CDR3 has 16 residues. Germline-derived CDR1 and CDR2 are MDHEN and SYDVKM. CDR3 sequence: CASSSDVGQGEQPQHF. CDR3 nucleotides: TGTGCCAGCAGTTCCGATGTAGGACAGGGCGAACAGCCCCAGCATTTT.

This chain connects TRBV7-3 to TRBJ1-2, with unresolved D. The V and J ends lost 2 bases and 7 bases respectively, with 14 bases between them. Germline values: CDR1 SGHTA, CDR2 FQGTGA. This CDR3 has 14 residues. CDR3 amino acids: CASSLEGGNGGYTF. The CDR3 DNA reads TGTGCCAGCAGCTTAGAAGGAGGGAATGGTGGCTACACCTTC. Filled out from reference TRBV7-3 and TRBJ1-2, the complete variable domain reads GAGVSQTPSNKVTEKGKYVELRCDPISGHTALYWYRQSLGQGPEFLIYFQGTGAADDSGLPNDRFFAVRPEGSVSTLKIQRTERGDSAVYLCASSLEGGNGGYTFGSGTRLTVV.

This clone was detected only once. The V call is TRBV10-3, the J call TRBJ2-1, with D tentatively TRBD2 (5 bases). The germline V and J ends were trimmed by 3 bases and 5 bases, with 11 bases remaining between them. The CDR3 has 14 residues. Germline V gene sequence: CDR1 ENHRY, CDR2 SYGVKD. The CDR3 sequence: CAISEWAGNNEQFF. The DNA for the CDR3 is TGTGCCATCAGTGAATGGGCGGGTAACAATGAGCAGTTCTTC.

In its sample, this clone was seen once. The V call is TRBV24-1, the J call TRBJ2-1, with 13 bases aligning to TRBD2. This CDR3 has 16 amino acids. The V segment lost 5 bases and the J segment 8 bases; nucleotides outside the gene matches: 8. CDR1 KGHDR and CDR2 SFDVKD come from the germline V gene. DNA of the CDR3: TGTGCCACCAGTGCCCCGGGACTAGCGGGAATAGATGAGCAGTTCTTC. Translating it yields CATSAPGLAGIDEQFF.

About this clone itself: This CDR3 fails to terminate in the conserved phenylalanine or tryptophan, so it likely reflects a read error. No DNA is shown, since the ends of the CDR3 on it are uncertain; the CDR3 is the one TCRdb lists. This chain connects TRBV5-1 to TRBJ1-3; no check of the table's D call, TRBD1, against the DNA was made. The CDR3 contains 15 residues when both ends are counted. The germline V gene encodes CDR1 SGHRS and CDR2 YFSETQ. This CDR3 reads CASSSYPDSTSPRSV.

This sequence joins TRBV6-5 and TRBJ2-7; TRBD1 matches at 8 bases. This CDR3 is 14 amino acids long. Germline lookup yields CDR1 MNHEY and CDR2 SVGAGI. The J segment lost 4 bases and the V segment lost 4 bases, leaving 6 bases of the junction unmatched. The CDR3 reads CASSFGQGQYEQYF. The DNA of the CDR3 is TGTGCCAGCAGTTTCGGACAGGGTCAGTACGAGCAGTACTTC.

The chain employs TRBV28 and TRBJ1-4; D perhaps matches TRBD1 (5 bases). Germline V lookup: CDR1 MDHEN, CDR2 SYDVKM. V was pared by 4 bases and J by 7 bases, with 16 bases between. The CDR3 runs to 15 residues. CDR3 sequence (DNA): TGTGCCAGCAGTTCTCCATGGGGGGAAGTTGAAAAACTGTTTTTT. It codes for CASSSPWGEVEKLFF.

V gene TRBV28 combines with J gene TRBJ2-7; D is undetermined. This CDR3 has 17 amino acids. Trimming removed 2 bases at V and 7 bases at J, with 24 bases between. CDR1 MDHEN and CDR2 SYDVKM come from the germline V gene. This CDR3 is CASSLRSAAFIDREQYF. The CDR3 DNA follows: TGTGCCAGCAGTTTAAGGTCGGCGGCCTTCATAGATCGAGAGCAGTACTTC. The whole variable domain, remainder taken from reference TRBV28 and TRBJ2-7, is DVKVTQSSRYLVKRTGEKVFLECVQDMDHENMFWYRQDPGLGLRLIYFSYDVKMKEKGDIPEGYSVSREKKERFSLILESASTNQTSMYLCASSLRSAAFIDREQYFGPGTRLTVT.

The rearrangement uses TRBV6-5 and TRBJ1-1; a possible D gene is TRBD1 (6 bases). Between the trimmed V and J ends, which lost 0 bases and 7 bases, there was a span of 9 bases. CDR3 length equals 13 residues. Germline V lookup: CDR1 MNHEY, CDR2 SVGAGI. In DNA, the CDR3 is TGTGCCAGCAGTTACTCCCGGACAGTTGAAGCTTTCTTT. Amino acids: CASSYSRTVEAFF.

The chain joins TRBV5-1 to TRBJ2-7, with D maybe TRBD1 (6 bases). The length of the CDR3 is 15 residues. Looked up from germline, CDR1 is SGHRS and CDR2 is YFSETQ. The ends were cut back, 5 bases at V and 5 bases at J, with 20 bases in the middle. The CDR3, as DNA: TGCGCCAGCAGGTCCTATCGTGGGGGCTTCAACGAGCAGTACTTC. Its translation: CASRSYRGGFNEQYF.

This chain uses TRBV4-1 with TRBJ2-5; tentatively, D is TRBD2 (6 bases). The V and J ends lost 4 bases and 4 bases respectively, with 19 bases between them. In germline, CDR1 is MGHRA, CDR2 YSYEKL. The CDR3 length is 16 residues. The CDR3 region has the DNA TGCGCCAGCAGCCGTGGGCGGGGCGGCCGATCAGAGACCCAGTACTTC. Its translation is CASSRGRGGRSETQYF.

The chain joins TRBV4-1 to TRBJ2-7; D is possibly TRBD2 (7 bases). Germline lookup yields CDR1 MGHRA and CDR2 YSYEKL. The CDR3 has 16 amino acids. V was cut by 4 bases and J by 4 bases, with 20 bases left in between. This CDR3 reads CASSLLPLGGEYEQYF. In DNA, the CDR3 is TGCGCCAGCAGCCTACTACCACTAGGGGGGGAATACGAGCAGTACTTC.

The chain is built from TRBV4-1 and TRBJ2-7; 8 bases match TRBD2. Trimming removed 4 bases from V and 3 bases from J; junction bases left unmatched: 11. Germline values: CDR1 MGHRA, CDR2 YSYEKL. The CDR3 is 16 amino acids. CDR3 bases: TGCGCCAGCAGCCCCCTACGGAGCGGGAGATACTACGAGCAGTACTTC. It specifies CASSPLRSGRYYEQYF.